The 32 T cell receptor beta chains listed next were all sequenced from one sample in a study of regulatory T cells in long-lasting Graves disease. For TCR beta, libraries came from iRepertoire HTBI primers and Arm-PCR of CDR3 regions. From the multiplex PCR reads, TCRdb called clonotypes with MiXCR, one entry per CDR3 protein. The sample shows approximately 540,000 distinct CDR3 sequences, 12% of them seen only once. Time point given: newly diagnosed GD, antithyroid drugs for less than 3 months. PBMC RNA served as the TCR library source. This sample was shared with a second study, whose subject was T cells in Graves' hyperthyroidism and ophthalmopathy.

The sequencing here drew on peripheral blood mononuclear cells (PBMCs), taken at new diagnosis, from a patient treated with antithyroid drugs. Receptors originate from a woman in her thirties with Graves disease.

The chain uses TRBV4-3 and TRBJ2-7; TRBD2 matches at 7 bases. J lost 0 bases, V lost 3 bases, and 8 bases had no gene match. Germline CDR1 is LGHNA and CDR2 is YSLEER. CDR3 length equals 16 residues. Written as DNA, the CDR3 is TGCGCCAGCAGCCAGGATGGGAGGGAGGGCTCCTACGAGCAGTACTTC. Its translation: CASSQDGREGSYEQYF.

The genes are TRBV28 and TRBJ2-2, with TRBD1 matching over 8 bases. The trim removed 6 bases at V and 6 bases at J, leaving 6 bases unmatched. CDR3 length: 14 residues. CDR1 and CDR2 from the germline V gene are MDHEN and SYDVKM. The CDR3 DNA sequence: TGTGCCAGCAGCCCGACAGGGGTCGCCGGGGAGCTGTTTTTT. Translating gives CASSPTGVAGELFF.

The chain carries TRBV6-5 and TRBJ1-5, with 9 nucleotides matching TRBD1. CDR3 length equals 15 residues. The germline V gene encodes CDR1 MNHEY and CDR2 SVGAGI. J gave up 5 bases and V 4 bases, and 6 bases lay outside the gene matches. CDR3 nucleotide sequence: TGTGCCAGCAGTTCCGGACAGGGGTCAGATCAGCCCCAGCATTTT. It encodes CASSSGQGSDQPQHF.

The table lists this clonotype with many counts. This chain uses TRBV29-1 with TRBJ2-3, with D maybe TRBD1 (6 bases). CDR1 and CDR2 from the germline V gene are SQVTM and ANQGSEA. V was shortened by 6 bases and J by 1 base, with 8 bases between the two germline ends. The CDR3 extends over 12 amino acids. The CDR3: CSVRQGTDTQYF. CDR3 sequence (DNA): TGCAGCGTGAGACAGGGCACAGATACGCAGTATTTT.

This clonotype showed up just a few times. The chain combines TRBV5-1 with TRBJ1-1; no clear D gene. V lost 0 bases, J lost 7 bases, and 7 bases lay in between. This CDR3 is built from 12 residues. The germline CDR1 and CDR2 sequences are SGHRS and YFSETQ. CDR3 sequence: CASSLDWGEAFF. The CDR3 bases are TGCGCCAGCAGCTTGGATTGGGGTGAAGCTTTCTTT.

Only a few counts were recorded for this clonotype. It may be a read error: a sequence one base away is much more abundant. This chain joins TRBV2 and TRBJ2-2; no reliable D call. The CDR3 runs 14 residues. Germline V gives CDR1 SNHLY, CDR2 FYNNEI. Here the CDR3 reads CTSSESEYPGELFF. The CDR3 DNA follows: TGTACCAGCAGTGAATCTGAGTATCCCGGGGAGCTGTTTTTT.

This clonotype was counted at least ten times. The genes are TRBV30 and TRBJ1-2; the D is unclear. The V gene's germline CDR1 is GTSNPN and CDR2 SVGIG (reference sequence). The CDR3 length is 14 residues. The V gene lost 3 bases and the J gene lost 6 bases, with 17 bases spanning the gap. The CDR3 DNA sequence: TGTGCCTGGAGGTTCGCTGGGGTTAAAGATGGCTACACCTTC. This codes for CAWRFAGVKDGYTF.

Ten or more counts support this clonotype. The rearrangement links TRBV30 to TRBJ2-1; D tentatively fits TRBD1 or TRBD2 (5 bases each). The germline V gene has CDR1 GTSNPN and CDR2 SVGIG (reference sequence). V was trimmed by 0 bases and J by 6 bases, leaving 9 bases between them. The CDR3 runs 13 residues. The CDR3, as DNA: TGTGCCTGGAGTGTGGGGGACCCCAATGAGCAGTTCTTC. Translation gives CAWSVGDPNEQFF.

This sequence joins TRBV4-3 and TRBJ2-6; D perhaps matches TRBD1 (6 bases). Trimming stripped 1 base from V and 0 bases from J, with 16 bases between. This CDR3 has 19 residues. Germline V lookup: CDR1 LGHNA, CDR2 YSLEER. For the CDR3, the DNA is TGCGCCAGCAGCCAAGGGCGTTCAGGGGCGGTCTCTGGGGCCAACGTCCTGACTTTC. Amino acids: CASSQGRSGAVSGANVLTF.

This clonotype was found a few times. The chain employs TRBV3-1 and TRBJ1-1; D gene uncertain. CDR3 size: 12 residues. Trimming pared 4 bases from V and 3 bases from J, leaving 6 bases between. From germline, CDR1 is LGHDT and CDR2 YNNKEL (reference sequence). The CDR3 spells CASSRIDTEAFF. The CDR3 DNA sequence: TGTGCCAGCAGCCGCATTGACACTGAAGCTTTCTTT.

Remarks on this clonotype: A much larger clone differs by one base, so this may be a read error. V usage is TRBV10-3 and J usage is TRBJ2-7; 8 nucleotides match TRBD2. In germline, CDR1 is ENHRY, CDR2 SYGVKD. Trimming removed 3 bases from V and 2 bases from J; junction bases left unmatched: 3. The CDR3 covers 14 residues. The CDR3 spells CAISDGTSAYEQYF. The CDR3 DNA is TGTGCCATCAGTGACGGGACTAGTGCCTACGAGCAGTACTTC.

On this clonotype itself: A single base separates this from a much larger clone, so it may be a read error. This rearrangement joins TRBV11-2 to TRBJ2-7; D is undetermined. Trimming left V 4 bases short and J 5 bases short, with 18 bases between. Germline CDR1 reads SGHAT; CDR2 reads FQNNGV. The CDR3 consists of 15 residues. CDR3 region: CASSSNALGMNEQYF. In nucleotides, the CDR3 is TGTGCCAGCAGCTCAAATGCTCTTGGAATGAACGAGCAGTACTTC.

This chain connects TRBV6-5 to TRBJ2-2; perhaps TRBD1 as D (5 bases). The CDR3 is 17 amino acids. The germline V gene encodes CDR1 MNHEY and CDR2 SVGAGI. The V gene lost 2 bases and the J gene lost 9 bases, with 22 bases spanning the gap. The CDR3 loop reads CASSYPTMDTGSRELFF. CDR3 coding DNA: TGTGCCAGCAGTTACCCAACGATGGACACTGGCAGCCGGGAGCTGTTTTTT.

Comments on this clonotype: A much bigger clone sits one base away, suggesting this may be a read error. The rearrangement links TRBV5-1 to TRBJ1-1; 7 bases are shared with TRBD1. The CDR3 is 14 residues long. The junction had 11 bases not matched to a gene; V was cut back by 7 bases and J by 5 bases. The germline V gene encodes CDR1 SGHRS and CDR2 YFSETQ. CDR3 in DNA: TGCGCCAGCGGCAGGGGGGACAGTACGACTGAAGCTTTCTTT. Its protein is CASGRGDSTTEAFF.

This clonotype has ten or more counts. In nucleotides, the CDR3 is TGTGCCAGCAGTCCCCCCGGGCCTAATATCCCCCCACATTACAATGAGCAGTTCTTC. Amino acids: CASSPPGPNIPPHYNEQFF. The chain combines TRBV6-1 with TRBJ2-1; D not resolved. Germline V gives CDR1 MNHNS, CDR2 SASEGT. The CDR3 contains 19 residues. V gave up 5 bases and J gave up 4 bases, with 27 bases separating them.

The V gene is TRBV11-2, the J gene TRBJ2-7, with 11 bases fitting TRBD2. Trimming cost V 6 bases and J 12 bases; bases outside gene matches: 16. Germline V gene lookup returns CDR1 SGHAT and CDR2 FQNNGV. CDR3 length: 15 amino acids. The CDR3 coding sequence is TGTGCCAGCAGGCCCGGGACTAGCGGACCCTCCCGAGGGTACTTC. Amino acids: CASRPGTSGPSRGYF.

By sample share, this clonotype is medium-sized. The chain is built from TRBV19 and TRBJ2-7, with 9 positions matching TRBD1. This CDR3 has 17 residues. Germline CDR1 is LNHDA and CDR2 is SQIVND (reference sequence). Trimming took 1 base from V and 4 from J; bases not matched to a gene: 11. CDR3: CASSIGPPGQGPYEQYF. CDR3 nucleotides: TGTGCCAGTAGTATAGGGCCACCGGGACAGGGCCCATACGAGCAGTACTTC.

This clonotype turned up a few times. The chain combines TRBV5-1 with TRBJ2-1; the D is unclear. This CDR3 is 12 amino acids long. V lost 1 base, J lost 7 bases, and 6 bases lay in between. From germline, CDR1 is SGHRS and CDR2 YFSETQ. In DNA, the CDR3 is TGCGCCAGCAGCTTGTTTGGAAATGAGCAGTTCTTC. Encoded protein: CASSLFGNEQFF.

This clonotype was picked up many times. In DNA, the CDR3 is TGTGCCACCTCCTGGGGAGGGAGCGCAGATACGCAGTATTTT. Residues: CATSWGGSADTQYF. The chain employs TRBV12-3 or TRBV12-4 and TRBJ2-3, with 7 bases aligning to TRBD2. V trimming: 10 bases; J trimming: 4 bases; junction bases outside the gene matches: 11. The CDR3 consists of 14 residues.

The sample holds many counts of this clonotype. CDR3 sequence reads: CASSPRVGTDTQYF. For the CDR3, the DNA is TGTGCCAGCAGCCCCAGGGTGGGCACAGATACGCAGTATTTT. V is TRBV11-2 and J is TRBJ2-3; perhaps TRBD1 as D (5 bases). Per the germline V gene, CDR1 is SGHAT and CDR2 is FQNNGV. The CDR3 is 14 amino acids. V lost 5 bases, J lost 1 base, and 10 bases lay in between.

The chain has TRBV20-1 and TRBJ1-1; tentative D call: TRBD1 (5 bases). The length of the CDR3 is 17 residues. Germline loops: CDR1 DFQATT, CDR2 SNEGSKA (reference sequence). Trimming took 5 bases from V and 0 from J, leaving 22 bases between them. CDR3 nucleotide sequence: TGCAGTGCTGGGTTGGGCCCCGCAGGGTACATGAACACTGAAGCTTTCTTT. Amino acids: CSAGLGPAGYMNTEAFF.

The gene calls are TRBV6-2 or TRBV6-3 and TRBJ2-5; TRBD2 is a possible D gene (6 bases). Between the trimmed V and J ends, which lost 8 bases and 7 bases, there was a span of 14 bases. The CDR3 is made up of 12 amino acids. CDR1 is MNHEY and CDR2 is SVGEGT in the germline V gene. The DNA for the CDR3 is TGTGCCAGCGGAGGCCTGGAGGGGACCCAGTACTTC. This encodes CASGGLEGTQYF.

This clonotype appeared a few times. A much larger clone lies one base from this, so it may be a read error. The CDR3 sequence is CAGSFLSGWEQFF. DNA for the CDR3: TGTGCCGGCAGCTTTCTTAGCGGGTGGGAGCAGTTCTTC. This sequence joins TRBV5-6 and TRBJ2-1, with 7 bases fitting TRBD2. The CDR3 length is 13 residues. Germline loops: CDR1 SGHDT, CDR2 YYEEEE.

The chain recombines TRBV5-4 with TRBJ1-4; D is undetermined. Trimming shortened V by 0 bases and J by 7 bases, and 4 bases separated the two germline ends. This CDR3 spans 12 amino acids. In germline, CDR1 is SGHNT, CDR2 YYREEE (reference sequence). CDR3 coding DNA: TGTGCCAGCAGCTTGGCCGGTGAAAAACTGTTTTTT. This codes for CASSLAGEKLFF.

The J gene is TRBJ1-1, the V gene TRBV28; D is perhaps TRBD1 (5 bases). The V gene lost 5 bases and the J gene lost 4 bases, with 23 bases spanning the gap. This CDR3 has 17 residues. Germline CDR1 is MDHEN and CDR2 is SYDVKM. CDR3 protein: CASSRPGQGYMSTEAFF. For the CDR3, the DNA is TGTGCCAGCAGTAGACCGGGGCAGGGCTACATGAGCACTGAAGCTTTCTTT.

This clonotype came up many times. The rearrangement links TRBV30 to TRBJ2-5, with D possibly TRBD1 on 5 matching bases. V lost 0 bases and J lost 3, with 26 bases in between. The CDR3 runs to 19 residues. Germline V gene sequence: CDR1 GTSNPN, CDR2 SVGIG (reference sequence). The CDR3 DNA is TGTGCCTGGAGTGTCAACCGGGCCAGGGTACGGTCTCTAAAAGAGACCCAGTACTTC. This codes for CAWSVNRARVRSLKETQYF.

This clonotype was recorded at least ten times. The chain joins TRBV11-2 to TRBJ2-5, with D possibly TRBD2 on 5 matching bases. Germline-derived CDR1 and CDR2 are SGHAT and FQNNGV. V lost 6 bases and J 2 bases, leaving 10 bases between the germline ends. CDR3 length: 13 residues. The CDR3 reads CASSSGLQETQYF. For the CDR3, the DNA is TGTGCCAGCAGTTCGGGGTTGCAAGAGACCCAGTACTTC.

V usage is TRBV15 and J usage is TRBJ1-5, with D perhaps TRBD1 (6 bases). CDR1 is LNHNV and CDR2 is YYDKDF in the germline V gene (reference sequence). This CDR3 is built from 16 residues. Trimming stripped 0 bases from V and 5 bases from J, with 14 bases between. CDR3 in amino acids: CATSRDRGGPDQPQHF. The CDR3 coding sequence is TGTGCCACCAGCAGAGATCGCGGGGGCCCGGATCAGCCCCAGCATTTT.

This clonotype was picked up a small number of times. J is TRBJ1-4 and V is TRBV27; 7 bases are shared with TRBD1. Germline CDR1 reads MNHEY; CDR2 reads SMNVEV (reference sequence). Trimming cost V 6 bases and J 7 bases; bases outside gene matches: 5. This CDR3 is built from 13 residues. The CDR3 sequence: CASRKTGFEKLFF. CDR3 nucleotides: TGTGCCAGCAGAAAGACAGGGTTTGAAAAACTGTTTTTT.

This clonotype was counted ten times or more. This chain joins TRBV18 and TRBJ1-1; 7 positions agree with TRBD1. The CDR3 is made up of 15 amino acids. CDR1 and CDR2 (germline): KGHSH, LQKENI. With 2 bases clipped from V and 10 bases from J, the junction kept 13 bases outside the gene matches. CDR3 region: CASSPGDRRPVGAFF. The DNA for the CDR3 is TGTGCCAGCTCACCAGGGGACAGACGCCCGGTCGGAGCTTTCTTT. The whole variable domain, remainder taken from reference TRBV18 and TRBJ1-1, is NAGVMQNPRHLVRRRGQEARLRCSPMKGHSHVYWYRQLPEEGLKFMVYLQKENIIDESGMPKERFSAEFPKEGPSILRIQQVVRGDSAAYFCASSPGDRRPVGAFFGQGTRLTVV.

This clonotype has ten or more counts. The chain employs TRBV7-9 and TRBJ2-5, with a tentative D call TRBD2 (6 bases). In germline, CDR1 is SEHNR, CDR2 FQNEAQ (reference sequence). This CDR3 is built from 14 residues. The V gene lost 5 bases and the J gene lost 1 base, with 11 bases spanning the gap. CDR3 nucleotides: TGTGCCAGCAGCCCGCGACTAGGCCAAGAGACCCAGTACTTC. Translated: CASSPRLGQETQYF.

The chain recombines TRBV7-8 with TRBJ2-1, with 11 bases fitting TRBD2. Germline CDR1 SGHVS, CDR2 FQNEAQ. This CDR3 has 18 amino acids. V was pared by 0 bases and J by 4 bases, with 8 bases of the junction left unmatched. The CDR3 sequence: CASSLAGGLAGTYNEQFF. Written as DNA, the CDR3 is TGTGCCAGCAGCTTAGCGGGCGGACTAGCGGGCACTTACAATGAGCAGTTCTTC.